This T cell receptor beta chain was recorded in a study of blood T cells in healthy people across ages. Sample-barcoded 5' priming and a J-beta primer mix drove a second PCR of about 6 to 12 cycles. TCRdb used MiXCR to reprocess the 5' RACE reads, holding one entry per CDR3 protein. This table holds about 800,000 distinct CDR3 sequences, around a quarter found once. Germline CDR1 SQVTM, CDR2 ANQGSEA. The length of the CDR3 is 12 residues. Between the trimmed V and J ends, which lost 3 bases and 5 bases, there was a span of 10 bases. This clonotype qualifies as large (0.1 to 1%). Separately, the same data were catalogued under a study of T cells of mothers and their children.

The chain employs TRBV29-1 and TRBJ2-5, with D uncertain. The sample was blood. This TCR was sampled from a boy aged 5 to 17 in good health. The chain's CDR3 is CSVDEGQETQYF. CDR3 DNA sequence: TGCAGCGTTGACGAAGGGCAGGAGACCCAGTACTTC.